Listed below are T cell receptor beta chains from one sample, sequenced in a study of shared clonotypes between healthy human individuals. Profiling relied on immunoSEQ multiplex PCR, and the TCRdb table lists in-frame clones only, not all of them. Found here are roughly 2.2 million clones, 80% to 95% of them singletons; the top ten hold 0.39%. Sequencing was carried out using naive CD4+ T cells from PBMCs. The receptor source for this set is a man aged 18 to 29 in good health. Some clones in this sample may be carry-over from other donors' samples. Each CDR3 is given with its conserved first and last residue. D genes are given only for firm matches. Not every row has a clone size; where given, it reads once, few, many or a size class.

D gene: TRBD2
clone size: -
J gene: TRBJ2-5
V gene: TRBV4-2
CDR3 protein: CASSQMAGGHQETQYF
CDR3 DNA: TGTGCCAGCAGCCAAATGGCGGGAGGGCACCAAGAGACCCAGTACTTC

D gene: -
clone size: -
J gene: TRBJ1-1
V gene: TRBV5-4
CDR3 protein: CASSLAEQMNTEAFF
CDR3 DNA: TGTGCCAGCAGCTTGGCGGAGCAGATGAACACTGAAGCTTTCTTT

D gene: TRBD1
clone size: -
J gene: TRBJ2-5
V gene: TRBV28
CDR3 protein: CASSPPGTGAFETQYF
CDR3 DNA: TGTGCCAGCAGTCCCCCGGGGACAGGGGCCTTCGAGACCCAGTACTTC

D gene: TRBD1
clone size: -
J gene: TRBJ2-3
V gene: TRBV4-1
CDR3 protein: CASSRNSGQYNADTQYF
CDR3 DNA: TGCGCCAGCAGCCGGAACTCGGGACAGTATAACGCAGATACGCAGTATTTT

D gene: -
clone size: -
J gene: TRBJ1-1
V gene: TRBV5-4
CDR3 protein: CASSLVFGGNTEAFF
CDR3 DNA: TGTGCCAGCAGCTTGGTCTTCGGCGGGAACACTGAAGCTTTCTTT

D gene: TRBD2
clone size: -
J gene: TRBJ2-5
V gene: TRBV6-5
CDR3 protein: CASSRPGLVSETQYF
CDR3 DNA: TGTGCCAGCAGTAGACCGGGACTAGTCTCCGAGACCCAGTACTTC

D gene: TRBD1
clone size: -
J gene: TRBJ1-6
V gene: TRBV11-3
CDR3 protein: CASSLDRDSPLHF
CDR3 DNA: TGTGCCAGCAGCCTAGACAGGGATTCACCCCTCCACTTT

D gene: -
clone size: -
J gene: TRBJ2-7
V gene: TRBV6-1
CDR3 protein: CASRLDGLGEQYF
CDR3 DNA: TGTGCCAGCAGACTTGACGGTCTGGGTGAGCAGTACTTC

D gene: -
clone size: -
J gene: TRBJ2-4
V gene: TRBV6-5
CDR3 protein: CASSYSEQGAKNIQYF
CDR3 DNA: TGTGCCAGCAGTTACTCCGAACAGGGAGCCAAAAACATTCAGTACTTC

D gene: -
clone size: -
J gene: TRBJ2-5
V gene: TRBV5-1
CDR3 protein: CASSRGVQVQETQYF
CDR3 DNA: TGCGCCAGCAGCAGGGGTGTACAGGTGCAAGAGACCCAGTACTTC

D gene: -
clone size: -
J gene: TRBJ2-2
V gene: TRBV29-1
CDR3 protein: CSGATQHTGELFF
CDR3 DNA: TGCAGCGGCGCGACACAGCACACCGGGGAGCTGTTTTTT

D gene: TRBD2
clone size: -
J gene: TRBJ2-7
V gene: TRBV27
CDR3 protein: CASSLFGLAGGENEQYF
CDR3 DNA: TGTGCCAGCAGTTTATTCGGACTAGCGGGAGGGGAAAACGAGCAGTACTTC

D gene: -
clone size: -
J gene: TRBJ2-1
V gene: TRBV4-2
CDR3 protein: CASSQVDGAGRREQFF
CDR3 DNA: TGTGCCAGCAGCCAAGTTGACGGGGCAGGGCGGCGTGAGCAGTTCTTC

D gene: -
clone size: -
J gene: TRBJ2-2
V gene: TRBV5-4
CDR3 protein: CASSRTPLGDDTGELFF
CDR3 DNA: TGTGCCAGCAGCCGCACACCACTAGGAGATGACACCGGGGAGCTGTTTTTT

D gene: TRBD1
clone size: -
J gene: TRBJ2-3
V gene: TRBV11-3
CDR3 protein: CASSSRQGKDTQYF
CDR3 DNA: TGTGCCAGCAGCTCCCGACAGGGAAAGGATACGCAGTATTTT

D gene: TRBD2
clone size: -
J gene: TRBJ2-1
V gene: TRBV11-2
CDR3 protein: CASSSVSGRAGNEQFF
CDR3 DNA: TGTGCCAGCAGCTCGGTTAGCGGGAGGGCCGGCAATGAGCAGTTCTTC

D gene: -
clone size: -
J gene: TRBJ2-7
V gene: TRBV19
CDR3 protein: CASSRTFSYEQYF
CDR3 DNA: TGTGCCAGTAGCAGGACATTCTCCTACGAGCAGTACTTC

D gene: -
clone size: once
J gene: TRBJ1-2
V gene: TRBV7-8
CDR3 protein: CASSPLSLWRYGYTF
CDR3 DNA: TGTGCCAGCAGCCCACTCTCCCTGTGGCGCTATGGCTACACCTTC

D gene: -
clone size: -
J gene: TRBJ1-3
V gene: TRBV2
CDR3 protein: CASIQPTARFSGNTIYF
CDR3 DNA: TGTGCCAGCATCCAGCCAACTGCTCGGTTCTCTGGAAACACCATATATTTT

D gene: -
clone size: once
J gene: TRBJ2-5
V gene: TRBV7-2
CDR3 protein: CASSPDGRQYF
CDR3 DNA: TGTGCCAGCAGTCCTGACGGTCGGCAGTACTTC

D gene: TRBD1
clone size: once
J gene: TRBJ2-1
V gene: TRBV7-2
CDR3 protein: CASSLRWTGGEEQFF
CDR3 DNA: TGTGCCAGCAGCTTAAGGTGGACAGGGGGCGAGGAGCAGTTCTTC

D gene: -
clone size: -
J gene: TRBJ2-3
V gene: TRBV28
CDR3 protein: CASSTIGTREADTQYF
CDR3 DNA: TGTGCCAGCAGCACCATCGGGACCAGGGAGGCAGATACGCAGTATTTT

D gene: -
clone size: -
J gene: TRBJ2-7
V gene: TRBV27
CDR3 protein: CANLPARIYEQYF
CDR3 DNA: TGTGCCAACCTGCCGGCACGCATCTACGAGCAGTACTTC

D gene: TRBD1
clone size: -
J gene: TRBJ1-4
V gene: TRBV27
CDR3 protein: CASSFRQGARDEKLFF
CDR3 DNA: TGTGCCAGCAGTTTCCGACAGGGGGCGAGAGATGAAAAACTGTTTTTT

D gene: -
clone size: once
J gene: TRBJ2-3
V gene: TRBV2
CDR3 protein: CASATGDTQYF
CDR3 DNA: TGTGCCAGCGCCACAGGGGATACGCAGTATTTT

D gene: -
clone size: -
J gene: TRBJ2-3
V gene: TRBV11-2
CDR3 protein: CASSLDQGTRRTDTQYF
CDR3 DNA: TGTGCCAGCAGCTTAGATCAGGGGACCCGCCGCACAGATACGCAGTATTTT

D gene: -
clone size: -
J gene: TRBJ2-7
V gene: TRBV4-1
CDR3 protein: CASSPLPVSSAYEQYF
CDR3 DNA: TGCGCCAGCAGCCCCCTCCCAGTTAGCTCTGCCTACGAGCAGTACTTC

D gene: -
clone size: -
J gene: TRBJ2-7
V gene: TRBV6-5
CDR3 protein: CASTSDGTYEQYF
CDR3 DNA: TGTGCCAGTACCTCGGACGGGACCTACGAGCAGTACTTC

D gene: TRBD2
clone size: -
J gene: TRBJ2-3
V gene: TRBV9
CDR3 protein: CASAKGVAGVVGTDTQYF
CDR3 DNA: TGTGCCAGCGCAAAGGGAGTAGCGGGAGTTGTTGGGACAGATACGCAGTATTTT

D gene: TRBD2
clone size: -
J gene: TRBJ2-2
V gene: TRBV18
CDR3 protein: CASSPRTSGISGELFF
CDR3 DNA: TGTGCCAGCTCACCAAGGACTAGCGGGATTTCCGGGGAGCTGTTTTTT

D gene: -
clone size: -
J gene: TRBJ1-3
V gene: TRBV7-9
CDR3 protein: CASSLGQPGNTIYF
CDR3 DNA: TGTGCCAGCAGCTTAGGACAGCCTGGAAACACCATATATTTT

D gene: -
clone size: -
J gene: TRBJ1-1
V gene: TRBV29-1
CDR3 protein: CSVVGRVNTEAFF
CDR3 DNA: TGCAGCGTTGTTGGGAGGGTGAACACTGAAGCTTTCTTT